These T cell receptor beta chains were read from a single sample in a study of shared T cell receptors in the human thymus. Only in-frame clones appear in the TCRdb table, and some are missing; sequencing was by immunoSEQ multiplex PCR. The sample records more than 550,000 clones, 80% to 90% being singletons. This sample also belongs to another study, concerning human thymus T cells.

Input material: thymocytes. The origin of the receptors is a boy in the first two years of life with a congenital heart defect. Each CDR3 is given with its conserved first and last residue. A D gene is named only where the DNA matches it firmly. Size values are once, few and many counts, or a class for expanded clones, and some rows have none.

len	d_gene	j_gene	abundance	v_gene	CDR3nt	CDR3aa
16	.	TRBJ2-2	.	TRBV4-2	TGTGCCAGCAGCCAAGATTGGGTGGGGAGCACCGGGGAGCTGTTTTTT	CASSQDWVGSTGELFF
15	.	TRBJ1-6	.	TRBV7-9	TGTGCCAGCAGCCCGTCGGGGGGCGATAATTCACCCCTCCACTTT	CASSPSGGDNSPLHF
12	.	TRBJ1-2	.	TRBV30	TGTGCCTGGGAGACAGGTCGGGGTGGCTACACCTTC	CAWETGRGGYTF
15	TRBD1	TRBJ2-7	.	TRBV7-2	TGTGCCAGCAGCTTCGCCGGGACAGGAACCTACGAGCAGTACTTC	CASSFAGTGTYEQYF
18	TRBD2	TRBJ2-5	once	TRBV6-1	TGTGCCAGCAGTGAGTGGGGTTTGCGGGGGGACCCCCAAGAGACCCAGTACTTC	CASSEWGLRGDPQETQYF
14	TRBD1	TRBJ2-7	.	TRBV6-5	TGTGCCAGCCATCCCAGGGGGCCCTCCTACGAGCAGTACTTC	CASHPRGPSYEQYF
19	TRBD2	TRBJ2-1	.	TRBV4-3	TGCGCCAGCAGCCAAGATCGTATTTTGGGAGCGGGGGCCCACAATGAGCAGTTCTTC	CASSQDRILGAGAHNEQFF
17	TRBD2	TRBJ2-3	.	TRBV7-9	TGTGCCAGCAGCCCATACCGACTAGCGGGAATGGCAGATACGCAGTATTTT	CASSPYRLAGMADTQYF
16	.	TRBJ2-3	few	TRBV4-3	TGCGCCAGCAGCCAAGATGGCAGGAATCTCACAGATACGCAGTATTTT	CASSQDGRNLTDTQYF
19	.	TRBJ2-2	.	TRBV2	TGTGCCAGCAGCCACTCATCAAGAGCGGCCCGTGCGAACACCGGGGAGCTGTTTTTT	CASSHSSRAARANTGELFF
15	.	TRBJ1-2	.	TRBV7-8	TGTGCCAGCACCCCAGAGTGGGGCGGTGGGAATGGCTACACCTTC	CASTPEWGGGNGYTF
16	TRBD2	TRBJ2-1	.	TRBV25-1	TGTGCCAGCAGTGAATGGGGGACTAGCGGTTACAATGAGCAGTTCTTC	CASSEWGTSGYNEQFF
13	TRBD1	TRBJ2-7	.	TRBV27	TGTGCCAGCAGTACAGCCAGGGGGCACGAGCAGTACTTC	CASSTARGHEQYF
15	TRBD1	TRBJ1-3	.	TRBV4-1	TGCGCCAGCAGCCTATCCCGGGACAGCTTAAACACCATATATTTT	CASSLSRDSLNTIYF
16	.	TRBJ2-7	.	TRBV14	TGTGCCAGCAGCCAAGCGGGAAAAGTCAGCTCCTACGAGCAGTACTTC	CASSQAGKVSSYEQYF
15	TRBD1	TRBJ1-1	few	TRBV25-1	TGTGCCAGCAGTGAAGGGGGGACAGGGGTGTCTGAAGCTTTCTTT	CASSEGGTGVSEAFF
15	TRBD1	TRBJ1-2	.	TRBV6-6	TGTGCCAGCAGTTACTGGTGGACAGGGGTTGTGGGCTACACCTTC	CASSYWWTGVVGYTF
18	.	TRBJ2-1	.	TRBV7-8	TGTGCCAGCAGCCATTTGACCGTAGACAGAAGCTCCTACAATGAGCAGTTCTTC	CASSHLTVDRSSYNEQFF
15	.	TRBJ1-1	.	TRBV28	TGTGCCAGCAGTTTAGGGGCAGTCATGAACACTGAAGCTTTCTTT	CASSLGAVMNTEAFF
16	.	TRBJ1-2	.	TRBV7-9	TGTGCCAGCAGGCCCTTCCCTAAGACACGAAACTATGGCTACACCTTC	CASRPFPKTRNYGYTF
12	.	TRBJ2-5	.	TRBV28	TGTGCCATTTCGGACTTAGCAGAGACCCAGTACTTC	CAISDLAETQYF
15	TRBD2	TRBJ2-3	.	TRBV29-1	TGCAGCGTTGTGCTAGCGGGGCCCCGCACAGATACGCAGTATTTT	CSVVLAGPRTDTQYF
14	.	TRBJ2-7	.	TRBV29-1	TGCAGCGTTGCCGGGACTTCTACTACCTACGAGCAGTACTTC	CSVAGTSTTYEQYF
17	.	TRBJ1-5	.	TRBV4-2	TGTGCCAGCAGCCAAGATCCTCGGGGTTTGAGCAATCAGCCCCAGCATTTT	CASSQDPRGLSNQPQHF
15	.	TRBJ2-2	.	TRBV6-1	TGTGCCAGCAGTTTTTCCACAGGGTACACCGGGGAGCTGTTTTTT	CASSFSTGYTGELFF
13	TRBD1	TRBJ2-7	.	TRBV7-6	TGTGCCAGCAGCCCCGGGACAGGGGTCAAGCAGTACTTC	CASSPGTGVKQYF
15	.	TRBJ1-3	.	TRBV6-5	TGTGCCAGCAGCCTCTTAGGCGGCTCTGGAAACACCATATATTTT	CASSLLGGSGNTIYF
18	TRBD1	TRBJ1-1	.	TRBV28	TGTGCCAGCAGCGCCGGGACAGGTTATATGAGAATGAACACTGAAGCTTTCTTT	CASSAGTGYMRMNTEAFF
14	TRBD1	TRBJ2-2	.	TRBV27	TGTGCCAGCAGTTTGCCTACAGGGGGCGGGGAGCTGTTTTTT	CASSLPTGGGELFF
15	.	TRBJ2-7	.	TRBV2	TGTGCCAGCAGTGGCCCCCCCGGTCAGGGTGACGAGCAGTACTTC	CASSGPPGQGDEQYF
18	TRBD2	TRBJ2-1	.	TRBV10-3	TGTGCCATCAGTGAGTCCCGGACTAGCGGGATGATAAGGAATGAGCAGTTCTTC	CAISESRTSGMIRNEQFF
15	.	TRBJ1-4	.	TRBV27	TGTGCCAGCAGGCCATCGCGGCGGTTTAATGAAAAACTGTTTTTT	CASRPSRRFNEKLFF
14	TRBD1	TRBJ2-1	few	TRBV29-1	TGCAGCGTTGAAACAGGGGGCTTGTACAATGAGCAGTTCTTC	CSVETGGLYNEQFF
17	.	TRBJ2-7	.	TRBV4-3	TGCGCCAGCAGCCAAGACCCAAGGGGGTCCCCCAACTACGAGCAGTACTTC	CASSQDPRGSPNYEQYF
15	.	TRBJ2-3	.	TRBV27	TGTGCCAGCAGTCCCTCAGTCTCTAGCACAGATACGCAGTATTTT	CASSPSVSSTDTQYF
14	.	TRBJ2-1	.	TRBV7-6	TGTGCCAGCACCCGCCGGGAAGGCTACAATGAGCAGTTCTTC	CASTRREGYNEQFF
13	TRBD1	TRBJ2-7	.	TRBV11-1	TGTGCCAGCAGCCGTGGGACAGCTAACGAGCAGTACTTC	CASSRGTANEQYF
14	.	TRBJ2-7	few	TRBV7-8	TGTGCCAGCAGCTTAGAAGTAGGGGCCTACGAGCAGTACTTC	CASSLEVGAYEQYF
14	TRBD1	TRBJ1-1	once	TRBV6-5	TGTGCCAGCAGTGGCAGGGGGCCGAACACTGAAGCTTTCTTT	CASSGRGPNTEAFF
18	TRBD2	TRBJ2-1	once	TRBV4-3	TGCGCCAGCAGCCATCCCCGGACTAGCAGGAGCTCCTACAATGAGCAGTTCTTC	CASSHPRTSRSSYNEQFF
17	.	TRBJ1-5	.	TRBV9	TGTGCCAGCAGCCCTGGACAGCGCACAACGACAGCACAGCCCCAGCATTTT	CASSPGQRTTTAQPQHF
15	TRBD2	TRBJ2-7	.	TRBV5-1	TGCGCCAGCAGCCCGGGACTAGCGGGAGTAGGCGAGCAGTACTTC	CASSPGLAGVGEQYF
18	TRBD1	TRBJ1-4	.	TRBV23-1	TGCGCCAGCAGTCCGAGCTCCGGGACAGGTTCCAAAAATGAAAAACTGTTTTTT	CASSPSSGTGSKNEKLFF
16	TRBD1	TRBJ2-7	.	TRBV28	TGTGCCAGCAGTTTACCTCGGACAGGCGATTCCTACGAGCAGTACTTC	CASSLPRTGDSYEQYF
14	TRBD1	TRBJ1-5	once	TRBV18	TGTGCCAGCTCACCTACAGGGGGTTATCAGCCCCAGCATTTT	CASSPTGGYQPQHF
15	.	TRBJ2-1	.	TRBV14	TGTGCCAGCAGCCAATGGCGGGGACCCCGTAAGGAGCAGTTCTTC	CASSQWRGPRKEQFF